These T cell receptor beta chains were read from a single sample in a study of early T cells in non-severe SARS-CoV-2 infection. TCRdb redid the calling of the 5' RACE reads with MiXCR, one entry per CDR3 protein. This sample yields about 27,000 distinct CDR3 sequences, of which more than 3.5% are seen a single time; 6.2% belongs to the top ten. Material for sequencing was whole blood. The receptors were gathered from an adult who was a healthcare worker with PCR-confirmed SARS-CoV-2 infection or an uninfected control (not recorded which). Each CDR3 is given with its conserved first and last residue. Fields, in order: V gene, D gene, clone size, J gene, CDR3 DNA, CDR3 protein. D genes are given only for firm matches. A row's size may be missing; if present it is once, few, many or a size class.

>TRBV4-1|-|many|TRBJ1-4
TGCGCCAGCAGCCAAACGCAGAGTCTTAATGAAAAACTGTTTTTT
CASSQTQSLNEKLFF
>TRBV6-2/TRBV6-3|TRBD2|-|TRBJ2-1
TGTGCCAGCAGACCCCACTCCGGACTAGCGGGAGGAAATGAGCAGTTCTTC
CASRPHSGLAGGNEQFF
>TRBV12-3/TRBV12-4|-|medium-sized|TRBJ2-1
TGTGCCAGCAGTTTATTCAGCGCCACCTACAATGAGCAGTTCTTC
CASSLFSATYNEQFF
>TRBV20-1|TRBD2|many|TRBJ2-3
TGCAGTGCTAGAGAAGGAGGAGCGGGAGTTAGGACAGATACGCAGTATTTT
CSAREGGAGVRTDTQYF
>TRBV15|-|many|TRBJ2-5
TGTGCCACAAGAGGGACGAATTCAGGGACCCAGTACTTC
CATRGTNSGTQYF
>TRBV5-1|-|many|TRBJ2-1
TGCGCCAGCAGCTTCGGCAGGGACAATGAGCAGTTCTTC
CASSFGRDNEQFF
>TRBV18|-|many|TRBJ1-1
TGTGCCAGCTCACCACAGGCAGCGGTGAACACTGAAGCTTTCTTT
CASSPQAAVNTEAFF
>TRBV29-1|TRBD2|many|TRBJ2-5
TGCAGCGACATAGGGCTAGCGGGAGATGGGACCCAGTACTTC
CSDIGLAGDGTQYF
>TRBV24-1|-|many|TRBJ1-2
TGTGCCACCAGTGATTTAAAGGAGGGTGGCTACACCTTC
CATSDLKEGGYTF
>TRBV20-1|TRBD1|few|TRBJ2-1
TGCAGTGCTAGAACCGGGACAGCCGAGTTCTTC
CSARTGTAEFF
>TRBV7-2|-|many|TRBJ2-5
TGTGCCAGCAGGCCACCCCGACGAATACAGGAGACCCAGTACTTC
CASRPPRRIQETQYF
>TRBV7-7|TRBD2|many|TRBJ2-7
TGTGCTAGCAGCCGAAGCGGGAGGGCCGCCGAGCAGTACTTC
CASSRSGRAAEQYF
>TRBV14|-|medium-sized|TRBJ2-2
TGTGCCAGCAGCCCCTTGGACAAATACACCGGGGAGCTGTTTTTT
CASSPLDKYTGELFF
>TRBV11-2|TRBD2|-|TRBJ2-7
TGTGCCAGCAGCCGAGACCCTAGCGGGATCTACGAGCAGTACTTC
CASSRDPSGIYEQYF
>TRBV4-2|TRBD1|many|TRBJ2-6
TGTGCCAGCAGCCAAGTGAAGAGAGGGGGCGGAACTGGGGCCAACGTCCTGACTTTC
CASSQVKRGGGTGANVLTF
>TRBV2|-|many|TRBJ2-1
TGTGCCAGCAGGGGGTATGAGCAGTTCTTC
CASRGYEQFF
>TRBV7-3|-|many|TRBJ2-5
TGTGCCAGCAGCTTCGCGGGGACAGACGGGGAGACCCAGTACTTC
CASSFAGTDGETQYF
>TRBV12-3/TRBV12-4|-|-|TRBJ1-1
TGTGCCAGCAGCCGAGCCAGGGGAATGAACACTGAAGCTTTCTTT
CASSRARGMNTEAFF
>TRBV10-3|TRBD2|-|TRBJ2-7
TGTGCCATCAGTGTTCTAGCGGGGGGGCCCTACGAGCAGTACTTC
CAISVLAGGPYEQYF
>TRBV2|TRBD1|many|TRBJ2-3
TGTGCCAGCCGGAAGACAGGGGTACATCTGGCAGATACGCAGTATTTT
CASRKTGVHLADTQYF
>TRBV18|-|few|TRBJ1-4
TGTGCCAGCTCAGAAAACCCTCCAGGAATTAATGAAAAACTGTTTTTT
CASSENPPGINEKLFF
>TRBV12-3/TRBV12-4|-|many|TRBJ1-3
TGTGCCGTGAGAGGATCTGGAAACACCATATATTTT
CAVRGSGNTIYF
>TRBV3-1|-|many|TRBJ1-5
TGTGCCAGCAGCTCGGGGATGGGGTACCAGCCCCAGCATTTT
CASSSGMGYQPQHF
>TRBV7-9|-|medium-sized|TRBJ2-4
TGTGCCAGCAAGGAAGATACCCAGAACATTCAGTACTTC
CASKEDTQNIQYF
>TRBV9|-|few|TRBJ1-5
TGTGCCAGCAGCGCCACTCAGCCCCAGCATTTT
CASSATQPQHF
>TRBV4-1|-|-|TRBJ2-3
TGCGCCAGCAGCCAAGGGCAGGTCACAGATACGCAGTATTTT
CASSQGQVTDTQYF
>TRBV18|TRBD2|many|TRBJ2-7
TGTGCCAGCTCACCGTTGCCCGGGACTACCACCTACGAGCAGTACTTC
CASSPLPGTTTYEQYF
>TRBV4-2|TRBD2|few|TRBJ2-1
TGTGCCAGCAGCCAAGGTGGGAGCGGGAGAGACGGTGAGCAGTTCTTC
CASSQGGSGRDGEQFF
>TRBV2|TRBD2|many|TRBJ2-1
TGTGCCAGCAGTGTAGGCCTAGCGGGAAGTAAGCGGTTCTTC
CASSVGLAGSKRFF
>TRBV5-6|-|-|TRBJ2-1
TGTGCCAGCAGCCGGGGGACGGGCTACAATGAGCAGTTCTTC
CASSRGTGYNEQFF
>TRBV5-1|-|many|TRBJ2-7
TGCGCCAGCAGCTTTGATGGCGTATACGAGCAGTACTTC
CASSFDGVYEQYF
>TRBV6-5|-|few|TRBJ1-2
TGTGCCAGCAGGCCCCGCGGACAGAACATCTATGGCTACACCTTC
CASRPRGQNIYGYTF
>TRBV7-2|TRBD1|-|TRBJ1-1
TGTGCCAGCAGCTTAAAGGGGGCCGAAGCTTTCTTT
CASSLKGAEAFF
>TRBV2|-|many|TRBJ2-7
TGTGCCAGCGGGGAGGTTTACGAGCAGTACTTC
CASGEVYEQYF
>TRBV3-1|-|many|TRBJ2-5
TGTGCCAGCAGCCAACAAGAGACCCAGTACTTC
CASSQQETQYF
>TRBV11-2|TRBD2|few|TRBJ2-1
TGTGCCAGCAGCTTAGGGACTAGCGGGAGGGCAAGAGATGAGCAGTTCTTC
CASSLGTSGRARDEQFF
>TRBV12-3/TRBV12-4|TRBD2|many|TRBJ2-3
TGTGCCAGCAGTTTCCCTGCGGGGGGCACAGATACGCAGTATTTT
CASSFPAGGTDTQYF
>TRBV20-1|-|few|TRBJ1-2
TGCAGTGCTAGAGATCGGTTGTACTATGGCTACACCTTC
CSARDRLYYGYTF
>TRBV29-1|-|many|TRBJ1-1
TGCAGCGTTGTAGGGGGGAACACTGAAGCTTTCTTT
CSVVGGNTEAFF
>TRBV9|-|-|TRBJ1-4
TGTGCCAGCAGCGTATCTCCCCGACGGGATGAAAAACTGTTTTTT
CASSVSPRRDEKLFF
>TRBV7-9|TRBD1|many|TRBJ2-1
TGTGCCAGCAGCCAACAGGGGCCAACTTACAATGAGCAGTTCTTC
CASSQQGPTYNEQFF
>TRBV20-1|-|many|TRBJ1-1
TGCAGTGCTCAAAGGGCCACTGAAGCTTTCTTT
CSAQRATEAFF
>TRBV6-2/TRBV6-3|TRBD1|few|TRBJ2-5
TGTGCCAGCAGTTTCTCACAGGGGCGCGCAGAAGAGACCCAGTACTTC
CASSFSQGRAEETQYF
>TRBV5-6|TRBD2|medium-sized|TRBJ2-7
TGTGCCAGCGGCCTTCAGACTAGCGGGCGTTCCTACGAGCAGTACTTC
CASGLQTSGRSYEQYF